The 27 T cell receptor beta chains below were found in one sample sequenced in a study of Tregs in tolerant kidney transplant recipients. Related graft donors supplied nonmyeloablative bone marrow transplants, and mixed chimerism was transient. Sequenced by immunoSEQ multiplex PCR; TCRdb stores in-frame clones only, minus some. The top ten clones hold about 1.5% of a sample with tens of thousands of clones, 80% to 95% of them seen once. Sequenced material: CD4+ T cells from blood (PBMCs), taken 12 months after the transplant. These receptors came from a human patient who received a combined kidney and bone marrow transplant. Certain T cells may be donor cells from the graft.

The rearrangement joins TRBV15 to TRBJ1-5; no firm D call. The CDR3 totals 17 residues. CDR1 and CDR2 from the germline V gene are LNHNV and YYDKDF (reference sequence). V was shortened by 1 base and J by 3 bases, with 16 bases between the two germline ends. For the CDR3, the DNA is TGTGCCACCAGCAGAGTAAGTTCAGCAGGTTCCAATCAGCCCCAGCATTTT. Protein: CATSRVSSAGSNQPQHF.

The rearrangement joins TRBV18 to TRBJ2-7, with no clear D. There are 12 residues in the CDR3. The germline V gene encodes CDR1 KGHSH and CDR2 LQKENI. V lost 3 bases and J lost 5, with 8 bases in between. CDR3 protein: CASSPDTDEQYF. CDR3 DNA: TGTGCCAGCTCACCGGATACAGACGAGCAGTACTTC. The whole variable domain, filled in from reference TRBV18 and TRBJ2-7, reads NAGVMQNPRHLVRRRGQEARLRCSPMKGHSHVYWYRQLPEEGLKFMVYLQKENIIDESGMPKERFSAEFPKEGPSILRIQQVVRGDSAAYFCASSPDTDEQYFGPGTRLTVT.

The chain recombines TRBV4-2 with TRBJ2-5; TRBD1 aligns across 10 bases. The V segment lost 5 bases and the J segment 2 bases; nucleotides outside the gene matches: 5. Germline values: CDR1 LGHNA, CDR2 YNFKEQ. The CDR3 covers 15 residues. As DNA, the CDR3 is TGTGCCAGCAGCAGCGGGGACAGGGGACAAGAGACCCAGTACTTC. This encodes CASSSGDRGQETQYF.

This clone showed up just a few times. CDR3 amino acids: CACINDPSGNYEQYF. CDR3 nucleotides: TGTGCCTGCATAAACGACCCTAGCGGGAACTACGAGCAGTACTTC. V and J are TRBV30 and TRBJ2-7; 9 positions agree with TRBD2. V was clipped by 6 bases and J by 3 bases; unmatched bases: 12. The CDR3 length is 15 residues. Germline CDR1 and CDR2: GTSNPN and SVGIG (reference sequence). The full variable domain, its missing parts supplied by reference TRBV30 and TRBJ2-7, is SQTIHQWPATLVQPVGSPLSLECTVEGTSNPNLYWYRQAAGRGLQLLFYSVGIGQISSEVPQNLSASRPQDRQFILSSKKLLLSDSGFYLCACINDPSGNYEQYFGPGTRLTVT.

The chain is built from TRBV6-1 and TRBJ2-3, with D possibly matching TRBD1 (5 bases). The ends were cut back, 6 bases at V and 8 bases at J, with 12 bases in the middle. The length of the CDR3 is 12 residues. Per the germline V gene, CDR1 is MNHNS and CDR2 is SASEGT. CDR3 coding DNA: TGTGCCAGCAGAGCAGGGTGGGGTACGCAGTATTTT. As protein: CASRAGWGTQYF.

The chain uses TRBV7-8 and TRBJ1-2; tentative D call: TRBD1 (5 bases). This CDR3 comprises 13 residues. The germline V gene encodes CDR1 SGHVS and CDR2 FQNEAQ. Trimming left V 1 base short and J 6 bases short, with 9 bases between. The CDR3: CASSLVRGNGYTF. In DNA form, the CDR3 reads TGTGCCAGCAGCTTAGTGCGGGGGAATGGCTACACCTTC.

The V call is TRBV7-2, the J call TRBJ2-4; D may be TRBD2 (6 bases). Germline assignment: CDR1 SGHTA and CDR2 FQGNSA. The CDR3 covers 15 residues. Trimming removed 4 bases at V and 8 bases at J, with 18 bases between. The CDR3 nucleotides read TGTGCCAGCAGCTCTGGGACTTTAGGAGGGTACATTCAGTACTTC. It is translated as CASSSGTLGGYIQYF.

This clone was observed once. J is TRBJ2-7 and V is TRBV7-6; possible D gene TRBD2, 6 bases. Trimming cost V 1 base and J 2 bases, with 12 bases left between them. This CDR3 spans 15 amino acids. Germline V lookup: CDR1 SGHVS, CDR2 FNYEAQ. This CDR3 reads CASSLDMGGTYEQYF. The CDR3 region has the DNA TGTGCCAGCAGCTTAGACATGGGAGGAACCTACGAGCAGTACTTC.

V usage is TRBV6-6 and J usage is TRBJ1-2, with a tentative D call TRBD1 (6 bases). CDR3 length equals 15 residues. The germline gives CDR1 MNHNY, CDR2 SVGAGI (reference sequence). Trimming stripped 1 base from V and 6 bases from J, with 15 bases between. The CDR3 loop is CASSYWSGHPNGYTF. For the CDR3, the DNA is TGTGCCAGCAGTTACTGGTCGGGACACCCAAATGGCTACACCTTC.

The genes are TRBV18 and TRBJ2-3; no reliable D call. Per the germline V gene, CDR1 is KGHSH and CDR2 is LQKENI. Deletions cut 7 bases from V and 6 bases from J, with 17 bases between. There are 14 residues in the CDR3. The CDR3 is CASYRSMELDTQYF. CDR3 coding DNA: TGTGCCAGCTACCGATCTATGGAGCTGGATACGCAGTATTTT.

This clone occurred a few times. The chain uses TRBV6-4 and TRBJ2-2; 12 bases align to TRBD2. The CDR3 totals 15 residues. The V segment lost 3 bases and the J segment 7 bases; nucleotides outside the gene matches: 3. Germline assignment: CDR1 MRHNA and CDR2 SNTAGT. The chain's CDR3 is CASSELAGGHGELFF. CDR3 DNA: TGTGCCAGCAGTGAACTAGCGGGAGGTCACGGGGAGCTGTTTTTT.

This clone was recorded once. The chain is built from TRBV29-1 and TRBJ1-1, with D possibly being TRBD1 (6 bases). The germline V gene has CDR1 SQVTM and CDR2 ANQGSEA. V was clipped by 6 bases and J by 4 bases, with 15 bases between them. This CDR3 has 13 amino acids. DNA for the CDR3: TGCAGCGTGCCGAACTCAGGGGCCACTGAAGCTTTCTTT. Encoded protein: CSVPNSGATEAFF.

This chain connects TRBV28 to TRBJ1-1, with TRBD1 matching over 7 bases. The CDR3 runs 14 residues. J was trimmed by 5 bases and V by 6 bases; bases with no gene match: 9. CDR1 is MDHEN, CDR2 SYDVKM, per germline. CDR3 loop: CASSGRQGVTEAFF. CDR3 sequence (DNA): TGTGCCAGCAGCGGGAGACAGGGAGTAACTGAAGCTTTCTTT.

The rearrangement joins TRBV5-1 to TRBJ2-5; the match to TRBD1 covers 7 bases. Trimming at V came to 0 bases and at J to 5 bases, leaving 7 bases not matched to a gene. The CDR3 is made up of 15 amino acids. Germline CDR1 is SGHRS and CDR2 is YFSETQ. Here the CDR3 DNA reads TGCGCCAGCAGCTTGGGGCCAGGGGGTCTGGAGACCCAGTACTTC. Its translation: CASSLGPGGLETQYF.

The chain is built from TRBV11-2 and TRBJ2-7, with D possibly being TRBD2 (6 bases). CDR3 length equals 14 residues. The ends were cut back, 4 bases at V and 1 base at J, with 11 bases in the middle. The germline CDR1 and CDR2 sequences are SGHAT and FQNNGV. The CDR3 protein is CASSSMRGSYEQYF. The CDR3 bases are TGTGCCAGCAGCTCCATGCGGGGTTCCTACGAGCAGTACTTC.

The V gene is TRBV7-8, the J gene TRBJ1-1; D ambiguous. The ends were cut back, 7 bases at V and 1 base at J, with 13 bases in the middle. Germline assignment: CDR1 SGHVS and CDR2 FQNEAQ. This CDR3 comprises 14 residues. CDR3 nucleotide sequence: TGTGCCAGCAACACGAGGGTAGGGAACACTGAAGCTTTCTTT. It codes for CASNTRVGNTEAFF.

This clone was seen a single time. The rearrangement links TRBV27 to TRBJ2-1; 7 bases align to TRBD1. The ends lost 2 bases at V and 9 bases at J; junction bases unmatched: 4. The CDR3 runs 13 residues. Germline CDR1 reads MNHEY; CDR2 reads SMNVEV (reference sequence). The CDR3 DNA is TGTGCCAGCAGTTTAGACAGGGTCGGTGAGCAGTTCTTC. The encoded protein is CASSLDRVGEQFF.

The chain links TRBV6-6 to TRBJ2-2; D gene ambiguous. The CDR3 is 15 amino acids. Trimming took 3 bases from V and 7 from J, leaving 15 bases between them. Germline assignment: CDR1 MNHNY and CDR2 SVGAGI (reference sequence). For the CDR3, the DNA is TGTGCCAGCAGTTATAAGTCCGAACACAGCGGGGAGCTGTTTTTT. The encoded protein is CASSYKSEHSGELFF.

This clone showed up just once. The V call is TRBV5-1, the J call TRBJ2-1; a possible D gene is TRBD2 (5 bases). The germline CDR1 and CDR2 sequences are SGHRS and YFSETQ. The CDR3 is 15 amino acids. Trimming took off 9 bases at V and 2 bases at J, with 18 bases between the two ends. The DNA for the CDR3 is TGCGCCACCTCGAGAGCCGGGGATCCCTACAATGAGCAGTTCTTC. It codes for CATSRAGDPYNEQFF.

The V gene is TRBV9, the J gene TRBJ1-1; a possible D gene is TRBD1 (5 bases). V was shortened by 0 bases and J by 4 bases, with 10 bases between the two germline ends. Germline-derived CDR1 and CDR2 are SGDLS and YYNGEE. The CDR3 is made up of 14 amino acids. The CDR3 region is CASSVAGRGTEAFF. DNA of the CDR3: TGTGCCAGCAGCGTAGCTGGTAGGGGCACTGAAGCTTTCTTT.

The CDR3 DNA is TGCGCCAGCAGCTTGGTAGGGACAGACCTTTCAGATACGCAGTATTTT. Its translation: CASSLVGTDLSDTQYF. This rearrangement joins TRBV5-1 to TRBJ2-3; 7 bases line up with TRBD1. With 0 bases clipped from V and 4 bases from J, the junction kept 8 bases outside the gene matches. CDR3 length: 16 residues. The germline gives CDR1 SGHRS, CDR2 YFSETQ.

The chain carries TRBV14 and TRBJ1-5; 7 nucleotides match TRBD1. The V and J ends lost 3 bases and 0 bases, in that order; junction bases with no gene match: 11. Per the germline V gene, CDR1 is SGHDN and CDR2 is FVKESK. This CDR3 comprises 18 residues. The CDR3 region has the DNA TGTGCCAGCAGCCAGGCGACAGGGTTAGAGGATAGCAATCAGCCCCAGCATTTT. This codes for CASSQATGLEDSNQPQHF.

This chain uses TRBV6-6 with TRBJ2-4; 7 bases agree with TRBD1. The germline gives CDR1 MNHNY, CDR2 SVGAGI (reference sequence). The V segment lost 4 bases and the J segment 0 bases; nucleotides outside the gene matches: 6. CDR3 length: 16 amino acids. CDR3 in DNA: TGTGCCAGCAGTTCATCCGGGACAGTAGCCAAAAACATTCAGTACTTC. Translation gives CASSSSGTVAKNIQYF.

About this clone itself: At one boundary the junction diverges from the germline segment, which might be a read error. Other nucleotide sequences in the sample specify the same CDR3. V gene TRBV19 combines with J gene TRBJ1-6, with D maybe TRBD1 (5 bases). The germline V gene has CDR1 LNHDA and CDR2 SQIVND (reference sequence). The CDR3 runs 16 residues. In DNA form, the CDR3 reads TGTGCCAGTGCCCTTGGAGGGGCGCGGGGTAATTCCCCCCTCCACTTT. It is translated as CASALGGARGNSPLHF.

This clone was detected only once. The J gene is TRBJ2-5, the V gene TRBV11-3, with a possible D match to TRBD2 (6 bases). In germline, CDR1 is SGHNT, CDR2 YENEEA. The V gene lost 2 bases and the J gene lost 5 bases, with 18 bases spanning the gap. This CDR3 spans 16 amino acids. The CDR3, as DNA: TGTGCCAGCAGCTTACAATTCTTGGAGGGTCGCGAGACCCAGTACTTC. It yields the protein CASSLQFLEGRETQYF.

This clone was recorded only once. The chain couples TRBV29-1 to TRBJ2-6; D remains ambiguous. The germline V gene has CDR1 SQVTM and CDR2 ANQGSEA. CDR3 length: 13 residues. The ends were cut back, 4 bases at V and 0 bases at J, with 4 bases in the middle. The CDR3 sequence is CSVVSSGANVLTF. Here the CDR3 DNA reads TGCAGCGTTGTGAGCTCTGGGGCCAACGTCCTGACTTTC.

The rearrangement joins TRBV6-1 to TRBJ2-7, with 10 bases lining up with TRBD1. Trimming removed 2 bases from V and 2 bases from J; junction bases left unmatched: 6. The CDR3 consists of 16 residues. The V gene's germline CDR1 is MNHNS and CDR2 SASEGT. The CDR3 region is CASSEWGQGLTYEQYF. In DNA form, the CDR3 reads TGTGCCAGCAGTGAATGGGGACAGGGGTTAACCTACGAGCAGTACTTC.